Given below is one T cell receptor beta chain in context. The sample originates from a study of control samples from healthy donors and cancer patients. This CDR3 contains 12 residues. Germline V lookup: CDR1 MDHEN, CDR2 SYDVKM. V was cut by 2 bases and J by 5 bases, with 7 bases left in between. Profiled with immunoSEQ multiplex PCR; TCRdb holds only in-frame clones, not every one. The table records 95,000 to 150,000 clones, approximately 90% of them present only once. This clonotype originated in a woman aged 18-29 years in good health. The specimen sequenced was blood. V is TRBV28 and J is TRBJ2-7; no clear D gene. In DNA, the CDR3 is TGTGCCAGCAGTTTAAGAACACACGAGCAGTACTTC. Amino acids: CASSLRTHEQYF.